The following is a T cell receptor beta chain sequence with its context. These data belong to a study of blood T cells in healthy people across ages. There were healthy Caucasian individuals from Russia, aged 6 to 90, serving as donors. The CDR3 loop spans 15 amino acids. V shed 1 base and J shed 5 bases, with 12 bases lying between them. Germline lookup yields CDR1 SGHDN and CDR2 FVKESK. A J-beta primer mix and a sample-barcoded 5' primer were used in a second PCR of about 7 to 12 cycles. TCRdb re-derived calls from the 5' RACE reads in MiXCR, one entry per CDR3 protein. The repertoire consists of 2 million or so distinct CDR3 sequences, with about 49% occurring once and the leading ten covering over 2%.

The chain couples TRBV14 to TRBJ2-1; tentatively, D is TRBD1 or TRBD2 (5 bases each). Sequencing input: blood. This TCR was recovered from a woman aged 40 to 50 in good health. The CDR3 reads CASSQVEAGNNEQFF. In nucleotides, the CDR3 is TGTGCCAGCAGCCAAGTGGAGGCAGGGAACAATGAGCAGTTCTTC.